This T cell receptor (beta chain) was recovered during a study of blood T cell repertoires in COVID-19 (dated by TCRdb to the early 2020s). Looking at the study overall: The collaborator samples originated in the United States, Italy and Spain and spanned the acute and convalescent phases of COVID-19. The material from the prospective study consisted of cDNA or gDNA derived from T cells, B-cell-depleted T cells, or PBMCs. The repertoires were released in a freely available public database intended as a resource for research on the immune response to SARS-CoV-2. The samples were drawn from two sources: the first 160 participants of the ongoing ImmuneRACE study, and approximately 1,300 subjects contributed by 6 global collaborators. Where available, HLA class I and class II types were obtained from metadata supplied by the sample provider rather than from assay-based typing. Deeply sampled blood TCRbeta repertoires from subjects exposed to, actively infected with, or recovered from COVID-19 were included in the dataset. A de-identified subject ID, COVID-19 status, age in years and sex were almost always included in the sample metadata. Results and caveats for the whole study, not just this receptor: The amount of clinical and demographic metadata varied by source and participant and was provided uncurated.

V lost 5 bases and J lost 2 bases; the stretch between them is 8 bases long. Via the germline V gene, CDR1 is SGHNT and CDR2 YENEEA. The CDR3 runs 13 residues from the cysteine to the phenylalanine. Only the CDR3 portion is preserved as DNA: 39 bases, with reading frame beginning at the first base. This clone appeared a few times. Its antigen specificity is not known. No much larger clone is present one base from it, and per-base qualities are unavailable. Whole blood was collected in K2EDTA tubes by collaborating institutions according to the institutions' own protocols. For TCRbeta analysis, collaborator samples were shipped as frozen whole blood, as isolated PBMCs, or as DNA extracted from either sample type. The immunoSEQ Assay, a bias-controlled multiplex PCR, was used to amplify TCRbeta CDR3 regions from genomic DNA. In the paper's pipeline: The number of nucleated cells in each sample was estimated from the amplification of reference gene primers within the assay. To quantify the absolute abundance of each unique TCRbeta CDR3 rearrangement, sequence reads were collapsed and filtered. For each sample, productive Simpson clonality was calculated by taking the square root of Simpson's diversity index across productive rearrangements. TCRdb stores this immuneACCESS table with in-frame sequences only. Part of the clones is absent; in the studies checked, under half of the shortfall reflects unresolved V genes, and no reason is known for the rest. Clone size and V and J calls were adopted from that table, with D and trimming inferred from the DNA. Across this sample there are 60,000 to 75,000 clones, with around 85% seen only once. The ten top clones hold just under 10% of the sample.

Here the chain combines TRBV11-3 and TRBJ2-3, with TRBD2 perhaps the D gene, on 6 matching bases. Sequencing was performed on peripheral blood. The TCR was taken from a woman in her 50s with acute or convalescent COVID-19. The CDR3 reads CASSPGLTDTQYF. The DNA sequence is TGTGCCAGCAGCCCGGGACTCACAGATACGCAGTATTTT.